This entry concerns a single T cell receptor beta chain. Its antigen is not identified. The data originate from a study of T cell responses to AZD1222 COVID-19 vaccine. Study as a whole: The study pooled second doses at about 4 or about 12 weeks. Broader study findings: Clonal diversity was possibly underestimated, and white British individuals and females predominated among donors. Every sample of the repertoires postdated the peak T cell response. Dominant at 160-218 and 743-854, vaccine-associated CD4 TCRs also spanned spike.

The V and J ends lost 4 bases and 2 bases respectively, with 15 bases between them. Germline CDR1 reads SQVTM; CDR2 reads ANQGSEA. The CDR3 covers 14 residues. Only in-frame clones appear in the TCRdb table, and some are missing; sequencing was by immunoSEQ multiplex PCR. This table has over 130,000 clones, under 95% appearing once. The sequencing here drew on peripheral blood, taken on day 0 of AZD1222 vaccination. This TCR was recovered from an adult in good health. V is TRBV29-1 and J is TRBJ2-7; tentatively, D is TRBD1 (6 bases). The CDR3: CSVAGAVGPYEQYF. In nucleotides, the CDR3 is TGCAGCGTTGCAGGGGCCGTCGGTCCCTACGAGCAGTACTTC.